A selection of T cell receptor beta chains follows, all from one sample in a study of CD8 T cells in Susac syndrome. TCRdb passed the immunoSEQ multiplex PCR reads through MiXCR, listing each CDR3 protein once. Here the sample spans 250,000 to 300,000 distinct CDR3 sequences, approximately 85% being singletons. Sample: CD8+ T cells from PBMCs. These receptors were collected from a human donor with multiple sclerosis. Both conserved end residues are part of each CDR3. D genes are given only for firm matches. Not every row has a clone size; where given, it reads once, few, many or a size class.

length	size	D	V	J	DNA	CDR3
14	-	TRBD1	TRBV20-1	TRBJ2-2	TGCAGTGCGGACAGGGGCGCACGATTCGGGGAGCTGTTTTTT	CSADRGARFGELFF
16	-	-	TRBV4-1	TRBJ2-7	TGCGCCAGCAGCCAAGACCTAGGGGCCCTCCGCGGCGAGCAGTACTTC	CASSQDLGALRGEQYF
12	-	-	TRBV29-1	TRBJ1-1	TGCAGCGTTGGGCAGGTGAACACTGAAGCTTTCTTT	CSVGQVNTEAFF
14	-	-	TRBV7-9	TRBJ1-5	TGTGCCAGCAGCTCGAGTGAGCGTGTTGAGCCCCAGCATTTT	CASSSSERVEPQHF
13	-	TRBD1	TRBV28	TRBJ1-1	TGTGCCAGCAGTGACAGGGGGCGCGTGGAAGCTTTCTTT	CASSDRGRVEAFF
16	-	TRBD2	TRBV28	TRBJ2-1	TGTGCCAGCACCTTAACTCTAGCGGGAGGGACCAATGAGCAGTTCTTC	CASTLTLAGGTNEQFF
14	-	-	TRBV29-1	TRBJ2-1	TGCAGCGTTGAAGACAATAAGCCGTCGGACGAGCAGTTCTTC	CSVEDNKPSDEQFF
13	-	-	TRBV30	TRBJ1-1	TGTGCCTGGAGTATATACATGAACACTGAAGCTTTCTTT	CAWSIYMNTEAFF
16	-	TRBD2	TRBV4-1	TRBJ2-1	TGCGCCAGCAGCCCCTTGCAGGGTAGCGGGAGGAGGTGGCAGTTCTTC	CASSPLQGSGRRWQFF
17	-	-	TRBV5-1	TRBJ1-5	TGCGCCAGCAGCGGGCCGACACGTACTTATAGCAATCAGCCCCAGCATTTT	CASSGPTRTYSNQPQHF
13	-	TRBD1	TRBV29-1	TRBJ1-3	TGCAGCGTGTATCAGGGGGCAAGAAACACCATATATTTT	CSVYQGARNTIYF
15	once	TRBD2	TRBV27	TRBJ2-3	TGTGCCAGCAGCGGACTAGCGGGAGGGGCGGATACGCAGTATTTT	CASSGLAGGADTQYF
15	-	TRBD2	TRBV14	TRBJ2-7	TGTGCCAGCAGCCAAGGGGGACTAGCGATCTACGAGCAGTACTTC	CASSQGGLAIYEQYF
13	-	-	TRBV27	TRBJ1-2	TGTGCCAGCAGGCCCGGGGGAGCCTATGGCTACACCTTC	CASRPGGAYGYTF
15	-	-	TRBV13	TRBJ2-1	TGTGCCAGCAGTGGAGCCCTGCGGGCCGGCAATGAGCAGTTCTTC	CASSGALRAGNEQFF
16	-	TRBD2	TRBV10-2	TRBJ2-7	TGCGCCAGCAGTGATATAGCGGGCATTATTAGGGACGAGCAGTACTTC	CASSDIAGIIRDEQYF
12	-	-	TRBV30	TRBJ2-7	TGTGCCTGGACGTGGGGATCCTACGAGCAGTACTTC	CAWTWGSYEQYF
17	once	-	TRBV20-1	TRBJ1-4	TGCAGTGCTAGAGGAGGGGGGGAGATCTTTGCTAATGAAAAACTGTTTTTT	CSARGGGEIFANEKLFF
12	-	-	TRBV7-9	TRBJ1-1	TGTGCCAGCAGCGTCCCCAGGCCTGAAGCTTTCTTT	CASSVPRPEAFF
14	-	-	TRBV6-5	TRBJ1-5	TGTGCCAGCATATCATGGGGGGCGTCTCAGCCCCAGCATTTT	CASISWGASQPQHF
16	-	TRBD2	TRBV6-5	TRBJ2-2	TGTGCCAGCAGTTATACGGGACTAGCATATGTCGGGGAGCTGTTTTTT	CASSYTGLAYVGELFF
13	-	-	TRBV4-1	TRBJ1-2	TGCGCCAGCAGCCAGACGACTGGGGAGGGCTACACCTTC	CASSQTTGEGYTF
16	-	-	TRBV6-1	TRBJ1-2	TGTGCCAGCACCTCAAGTGGGGGAGGGATAAACTATGGCTACACCTTC	CASTSSGGGINYGYTF
15	-	-	TRBV7-9	TRBJ2-7	TGTGCCAGCAGCTTAGGCAGCCTCTCCTCCTACGAGCAGTACTTC	CASSLGSLSSYEQYF
19	-	TRBD2	TRBV4-3	TRBJ2-1	TGCGCCAGCAGCCAAGATAATCTTCCTGGACTAGGCTCCTACAATGAGCAGTTCTTC	CASSQDNLPGLGSYNEQFF
13	-	-	TRBV19	TRBJ2-2	TGTGCCAGTAGTATTGCCGAAACCGGGGAGCTGTTTTTT	CASSIAETGELFF
11	-	-	TRBV30	TRBJ2-7	TGTGCCTGGAGTCCATCGGGCGAGCAGTACTTC	CAWSPSGEQYF
18	once	-	TRBV6-1	TRBJ1-5	TGTGCCAGCAGTGAAGGACCGGGGGCCCTATATAGCAATCAGCCCCAGCATTTT	CASSEGPGALYSNQPQHF
15	-	TRBD2	TRBV10-1	TRBJ2-7	TGCGCCAGCAGTGATTACAGAGCGGGGATCTACGAGCAGTACTTC	CASSDYRAGIYEQYF
15	-	-	TRBV2	TRBJ1-1	TGTGCCAGCCGGTCGGGGCGGATTATGAACACTGAAGCTTTCTTT	CASRSGRIMNTEAFF
15	-	-	TRBV20-1	TRBJ2-7	TGCAGTGCTGGACTGAGAGGACACCGGGTGAAGGAGCAGTACTTC	CSAGLRGHRVKEQYF
14	few	-	TRBV6-1	TRBJ2-7	TGTGCCACCACACCCCCACTGTATATCAACGAGCAGTACTTC	CATTPPLYINEQYF
15	-	-	TRBV19	TRBJ2-5	TGTGCCAGTAGTCCATCGGACAGTCTCCAAGAGACCCAGTACTTC	CASSPSDSLQETQYF
14	-	-	TRBV28	TRBJ2-1	TGTGCCAGCAGTTTAGGGCTAGCTGACAATGAGCAGTTCTTC	CASSLGLADNEQFF
15	-	TRBD2	TRBV20-1	TRBJ2-1	TGCAGTGTCGGGACTAGCGGGAGACCCTACAATGAGCAGTTCTTC	CSVGTSGRPYNEQFF
13	-	-	TRBV5-6	TRBJ1-2	TGTGCCAGCAGCTGGGGTTACAGGGATGGCTACACCTTC	CASSWGYRDGYTF
16	-	-	TRBV4-3	TRBJ2-3	TGCGCCAGCAGCCAAGATCGGGGACCTAGCACAGATACGCAGTATTTT	CASSQDRGPSTDTQYF
16	once	-	TRBV4-3	TRBJ1-5	TGCGCCAGCAGCCAAGATTATTACCTTAGCAATCAGCCCCAGCATTTT	CASSQDYYLSNQPQHF
17	once	TRBD1	TRBV12-3/TRBV12-4	TRBJ2-3	TGTGCCAGCAGTCCCAACCCAGGACAGGGCCACACAGATACGCAGTATTTT	CASSPNPGQGHTDTQYF
16	-	-	TRBV20-1	TRBJ1-2	TGCAGTGCTAGAGAGGGTCGGGGCAGTTTTAACTATGGCTACACCTTC	CSAREGRGSFNYGYTF
13	-	-	TRBV28	TRBJ1-1	TGTGCCAGCAGTTTCAGGGTTTACTCTGAAGCTTTCTTT	CASSFRVYSEAFF
17	-	TRBD1	TRBV27	TRBJ2-2	TGTGCCAGCAGTCAATGGTCAGGGGGATGGAACACCGGGGAGCTGTTTTTT	CASSQWSGGWNTGELFF
15	-	TRBD2	TRBV7-9	TRBJ2-1	TGTGCCAGCCCTCCACCGGGACTAGCTTCCAATGAGCAGTTCTTC	CASPPPGLASNEQFF
14	once	-	TRBV19	TRBJ1-1	TGTGCCAGTAGCCCAGGGTGGCGGGACACTGAAGCTTTCTTT	CASSPGWRDTEAFF
17	-	TRBD1	TRBV7-8	TRBJ1-2	TGTGCCAGCAGCTTACCGGAAAGGGGGACAGGGAACTATGGCTACACCTTC	CASSLPERGTGNYGYTF
15	-	-	TRBV6-2/TRBV6-3	TRBJ2-1	TGTGCCAGCGTGTCAGGCGGGGGCCTTTACAATGAGCAGTTCTTC	CASVSGGGLYNEQFF